The 26 T cell receptor beta chains below all came from one sample that was sequenced in a study of beta chain features in type 1 diabetes. Every bit of the isolated RNA underwent reverse transcription, so sequencing read expressed TCRB transcripts. This table comes from immunoSEQ multiplex PCR, and its TCRdb copy is limited to in-frame clones, with some not included. This sample yields around 160,000 clones, of which about 9% are seen a single time; under 0.75% belongs to the top ten. The antigens of these receptors remain unknown. Overall study findings and caveats: Moderate yet significant TCRB CDR3 shortening was seen in Type 1 diabetes patients in all four CD4+ subsets.

The sequenced material came from central memory CD4+ T cells from blood. The receptor source for this set is a woman in her 30s with type 1 diabetes.

The rearrangement links TRBV5-1 to TRBJ2-3; D gene ambiguous. Looked up from germline, CDR1 is SGHRS and CDR2 is YFSETQ. There are 14 residues in the CDR3. The CDR3 loop is CATQAATSTDTQYF. For the CDR3, the DNA is TGCGCGACCCAGGCTGCCACTAGCACAGATACGCAGTATTTT.

The sample holds many counts of this clone. The rearrangement links TRBV2 to TRBJ2-7, with no clear D. The V and J ends lost 3 bases and 7 bases respectively, with 25 bases between them. The germline gives CDR1 SNHLY, CDR2 FYNNEI. This CDR3 region has 17 residues. The CDR3 coding sequence is TGTGCCAGCAGTGACACCTCGCTCTCAACATTCTTCGGGGAGCAGTACTTC. Translation: CASSDTSLSTFFGEQYF. Looking up the rest from reference TRBV2 and TRBJ2-7 gives the full variable domain: EPEVTQTPSHQVTQMGQEVILRCVPISNHLYFYWYRQILGQKVEFLVSFYNNEISEKSEIFDDQFSVERPDGSNFTLKIRSTKLEDSAMYFCASSDTSLSTFFGEQYFGPGTRLTVT.

A few counts support this clone. The gene calls are TRBV23-1 and TRBJ2-3, with D hard to call. TRBV23-1 is an ORF; its function is uncertain. With 6 bases removed from V and 5 bases from J, the gap between germline ends came to 21 bases. There are 16 residues in the CDR3. The DNA of the CDR3 is TGCGCCAGCAGCCAAGATTACGTCTCCAGAGGAGATACGCAGTATTTT. This sequence encodes CASSQDYVSRGDTQYF.

Only a few counts were recorded for this clone. This rearrangement joins TRBV28 to TRBJ2-7; no definite D call. Per the germline V gene, CDR1 is MDHEN and CDR2 is SYDVKM. This CDR3 has 11 residues. V gave up 3 bases and J gave up 4 bases, with 4 bases separating them. The CDR3 sequence: CASSFFYEQYF. Written as DNA, the CDR3 is TGTGCCAGCAGTTTCTTTTACGAGCAGTACTTC.

This chain links TRBV28 with TRBJ2-5, with a possible D match to TRBD1 (6 bases). The germline CDR1 and CDR2 sequences are MDHEN and SYDVKM. CDR3 length: 16 amino acids. The V and J ends lost 10 bases and 1 base respectively, with 22 bases between them. The CDR3 sequence is CATTGLGLGGQETQYF. The CDR3 bases are TGTGCCACCACCGGACTTGGGCTAGGGGGCCAAGAGACCCAGTACTTC.

This clone was seen a few times. V gene TRBV7-6 combines with J gene TRBJ1-2; 7 nucleotides align to TRBD1. Germline trimming cut 1 base from V and 6 bases from J; bases unmatched to any gene: 2. The V gene's germline CDR1 is SGHVS and CDR2 FNYEAQ. This CDR3 comprises 13 residues. CDR3 sequence: CASSLGQGHGYTF. In nucleotides, the CDR3 is TGTGCCAGCAGCTTAGGACAGGGCCATGGCTACACCTTC.

This rearrangement joins TRBV7-6 to TRBJ2-7; D perhaps matches TRBD2 (5 bases). With 4 bases removed from V and 2 bases from J, the gap between germline ends came to 12 bases. From germline, CDR1 is SGHVS and CDR2 FNYEAQ. This CDR3 is 14 amino acids long. The CDR3: CASSSRGGPYEQYF. The CDR3 nucleotides are TGTGCCAGCAGCTCCCGCGGAGGTCCCTACGAGCAGTACTTC.

V usage is TRBV15 and J usage is TRBJ2-2; TRBD2 agrees at 10 bases. V lost 3 bases to trimming and J lost 5 bases; unmatched junction nucleotides: 6. The CDR3 is made up of 16 amino acids. The germline V gene encodes CDR1 LNHNV and CDR2 YYDKDF (reference sequence). The CDR3 reads CATSSPSGRVTGELFF. Written as DNA, the CDR3 is TGTGCCACCAGCAGTCCTAGCGGGAGAGTAACCGGGGAGCTGTTTTTT. Supplemented by reference TRBV15 and TRBJ2-2, the full variable domain reads DAMVIQNPRYQVTQFGKPVTLSCSQTLNHNVMYWYQQKSSQAPKLLFHYYDKDFNNEADTPDNFQSRRPNTSFCFLDIRSPGLGDTAMYLCATSSPSGRVTGELFFGEGSRLTVL.

There are a few counts of this clone. The chain combines TRBV2 with TRBJ2-2, with 8 bases lining up with TRBD2. The germline V gene has CDR1 SNHLY and CDR2 FYNNEI. This CDR3 region has 16 residues. V lost 6 bases, J lost 6 bases, and 12 bases stayed unmatched. CDR3 residues: CASRSDGRDQSGELFF. The DNA for the CDR3 is TGTGCCAGCAGGTCAGACGGGAGGGACCAGTCCGGGGAGCTGTTTTTT.

The V and J genes are TRBV18 and TRBJ1-1, with TRBD1 as a possible D gene (5 bases). The V gene lost 3 bases and the J gene lost 1 base, with 15 bases spanning the gap. The length of the CDR3 is 16 residues. CDR1 is KGHSH and CDR2 is LQKENI in the germline V gene. The CDR3 protein is CASSPGIGQGNTEAFF. CDR3 DNA: TGTGCCAGCTCACCCGGCATCGGGCAGGGGAACACTGAAGCTTTCTTT. Variable domain in full (rest from reference TRBV18 and TRBJ1-1): NAGVMQNPRHLVRRRGQEARLRCSPMKGHSHVYWYRQLPEEGLKFMVYLQKENIIDESGMPKERFSAEFPKEGPSILRIQQVVRGDSAAYFCASSPGIGQGNTEAFFGQGTRLTVV.

The chain carries TRBV5-1 and TRBJ1-4; no reliable D call. With 2 bases removed from V and 0 bases from J, the gap between germline ends came to 5 bases. Germline-derived CDR1 and CDR2 are SGHRS and YFSETQ. The CDR3 runs 14 residues. The CDR3: CASSFSATNEKLFF. CDR3 DNA sequence: TGCGCCAGCAGCTTTTCCGCAACTAATGAAAAACTGTTTTTT.

Note on this clone: A far larger clone is only one base removed, so a read error is likely. The same CDR3 arises from other DNA sequences in this sample as well. The chain couples TRBV5-1 to TRBJ2-5; 11 bases line up with TRBD2. With 3 bases clipped from V and 5 bases from J, the junction kept 3 bases outside the gene matches. The germline V gene has CDR1 SGHRS and CDR2 YFSETQ. The CDR3 consists of 14 residues. This chain's CDR3 is CASSSRTSGETQYF. The CDR3 DNA sequence: TGCGCCAGCAGCTCCAGGACTAGCGGGGAGACCCAGTACTTC. Drawing the rest from reference TRBV5-1 and TRBJ2-5, the complete variable domain is KAGVTQTPRYLIKTRGQQVTLSCSPISGHRSVSWYQQTPGQGLQFLFEYFSETQRNKGNFPGRFSGRQFSNSRSEMNVSTLELGDSALYLCASSSRTSGETQYFGPGTRLLVL.

The V gene is TRBV29-1, the J gene TRBJ1-4, with D possibly being TRBD1 (5 bases). This CDR3 spans 13 amino acids. In germline, CDR1 is SQVTM, CDR2 ANQGSEA. V gave up 6 bases and J gave up 5 bases, with 13 bases separating them. Here the CDR3 reads CSVLVDINEKLFF. CDR3 coding DNA: TGCAGCGTGCTTGTGGACATCAATGAAAAACTGTTTTTT.

The gene calls are TRBV9 and TRBJ1-1; TRBD1 agrees at 8 bases. V lost 4 bases to trimming and J lost 1 base; unmatched junction nucleotides: 6. CDR1 is SGDLS and CDR2 is YYNGEE in the germline V gene. The CDR3 covers 15 residues. Here the CDR3 DNA reads TGTGCCAGCAGCTCCCGACAGGGGTGGAACACTGAAGCTTTCTTT. Amino acid sequence: CASSSRQGWNTEAFF. The entire variable domain, with the rest obtained from reference TRBV9 and TRBJ1-1, is as follows: DSGVTQTPKHLITATGQRVTLRCSPRSGDLSVYWYQQSLDQGLQFLIQYYNGEERAKGNILERFSAQQFPDLHSELNLSSLELGDSALYFCASSSRQGWNTEAFFGQGTRLTVV.

This chain uses TRBV28 with TRBJ2-4, with D perhaps matching TRBD1 (5 bases). The V end lost 6 bases, the J end lost 15 bases, and 18 bases lay between the germline ends. Germline V gives CDR1 MDHEN, CDR2 SYDVKM. The CDR3 covers 12 residues. CDR3 coding DNA: TGTGCCAGCAGACCCCCAGGGCTCCGATTGTACTTC. Amino acid sequence: CASRPPGLRLYF.

This clone turned up a few times. The chain is built from TRBV6-6 and TRBJ2-5; 8 nucleotides line up with TRBD2. The J segment lost 5 bases and the V segment lost 8 bases, leaving 10 bases of the junction unmatched. This CDR3 contains 14 residues. Germline CDR1 is MNHNY and CDR2 is SVGAGI (reference sequence). CDR3 coding DNA: TGTGCCAGCTACCGAGCGGGAGTGGGGGAGACCCAGTACTTC. Amino acid sequence: CASYRAGVGETQYF.

This clone was picked up a small number of times. The chain links TRBV14 to TRBJ2-3; D possibly corresponds to TRBD1 (5 bases). Between the trimmed V and J ends, which lost 4 bases and 11 bases, there was a span of 10 bases. The germline CDR1 and CDR2 sequences are SGHDN and FVKESK. This CDR3 contains 11 residues. This CDR3 is CASSLDRQQYF. In DNA, the CDR3 is TGTGCCAGCAGCCTCGACAGACAGCAGTATTTT.

The rearrangement joins TRBV2 to TRBJ2-2, with no clear D. The germline V gene has CDR1 SNHLY and CDR2 FYNNEI. The CDR3 is 13 residues long. Trimming stripped 5 bases from V and 1 base from J, with 5 bases between. This chain's CDR3 is CASSRQNTGELFF. The CDR3 region has the DNA TGTGCCAGCAGTCGACAGAACACCGGGGAGCTGTTTTTT.

The chain recombines TRBV6-6 with TRBJ2-7; 10 bases agree with TRBD2. Trimming cost V 4 bases and J 7 bases; bases outside gene matches: 10. Germline CDR1 reads MNHNY; CDR2 reads SVGAGI (reference sequence). The CDR3 length is 15 residues. As DNA, the CDR3 is TGTGCCAGCAGTTCCACAGCGGGAGGGCCGCTTGAGCAGTACTTC. This encodes CASSSTAGGPLEQYF.

This clone was detected only a few times. The genes are TRBV7-6 and TRBJ2-5; D might be TRBD2 (5 bases). Trimming stripped 1 base from V and 2 bases from J, with 14 bases between. Germline V gene sequence: CDR1 SGHVS, CDR2 FNYEAQ. This CDR3 has 16 amino acids. The CDR3, as DNA: TGTGCCAGCAGCTTAGGGTCTAGCTCTCGGCAAGAGACCCAGTACTTC. Protein: CASSLGSSSRQETQYF. Full variable domain (rest looked up from reference TRBV7-6 and TRBJ2-5): GAGVSQSPRYKVTKRGQDVALRCDPISGHVSLYWYRQALGQGPEFLTYFNYEAQQDKSGLPNDRFSAERPEGSISTLTIQRTEQRDSAMYRCASSLGSSSRQETQYFGPGTRLLVL.

The chain links TRBV29-1 to TRBJ2-3; D possibly corresponds to TRBD2 (6 bases). Germline V gives CDR1 SQVTM, CDR2 ANQGSEA. This CDR3 contains 18 residues. Trimming removed 2 bases at V and 1 base at J, with 22 bases between. The CDR3 DNA sequence: TGCAGCGTTGAATCCGGTGGGACTCCCCAAATCCGCACAGATACGCAGTATTTT. It is translated as CSVESGGTPQIRTDTQYF.

The chain has TRBV7-2 and TRBJ2-1; 9 bases fit TRBD2. The CDR3 is 16 residues long. Germline CDR1 reads SGHTA; CDR2 reads FQGNSA. The trim removed 4 bases at V and 7 bases at J, leaving 11 bases unmatched. Written as DNA, the CDR3 is TGTGCCAGCAGCTACCCTGGCGGGAGGGCCATAAATGAGCAGTTCTTC. Its translation: CASSYPGGRAINEQFF.

The V and J genes are TRBV7-9 and TRBJ2-7, with 7 bases lining up with TRBD1. CDR1 is SEHNR and CDR2 is FQNEAQ in the germline V gene (reference sequence). This CDR3 comprises 15 residues. Germline trimming cut 4 bases from V and 4 bases from J; bases unmatched to any gene: 10. For the CDR3, the DNA is TGTGCCAGCAGCTCGACAGGGCCCCCCCGATACGAGCAGTACTTC. Translating it yields CASSSTGPPRYEQYF.

The chain has TRBV29-1 and TRBJ2-3, with D perhaps TRBD2 (6 bases). Germline V gene sequence: CDR1 SQVTM, CDR2 ANQGSEA. This CDR3 region has 15 residues. Trimming stripped 5 bases from V and 0 bases from J, with 15 bases between. DNA of the CDR3: TGCAGCGTTCCACTACTAGCATCTAGCACAGATACGCAGTATTTT. Amino acid sequence: CSVPLLASSTDTQYF.

There are a few counts of this clone. Within the sample, other DNA sequences also encode this same CDR3. CDR3 coding DNA: TGCAGCGGGGGACAGGGGTCCTACGAGCAGTACTTC. Its translation: CSGGQGSYEQYF. The chain combines TRBV29-1 with TRBJ2-7; 10 positions match TRBD1. The V segment lost 7 bases and the J segment 1 base; nucleotides outside the gene matches: 1. The CDR3 runs to 12 residues. CDR1 and CDR2 from the germline V gene are SQVTM and ANQGSEA.

This clone was seen more than once but under ten times. The chain couples TRBV11-3 to TRBJ1-2; D is unclear. The CDR3 has 11 amino acids. CDR1 and CDR2 (germline): SGHNT, YENEEA. Trimming pared 8 bases from V and 2 bases from J, leaving 6 bases between. CDR3 in DNA: TGTGCCAGCGGGCAGAACTATGGCTACACCTTC. It is translated as CASGQNYGYTF.